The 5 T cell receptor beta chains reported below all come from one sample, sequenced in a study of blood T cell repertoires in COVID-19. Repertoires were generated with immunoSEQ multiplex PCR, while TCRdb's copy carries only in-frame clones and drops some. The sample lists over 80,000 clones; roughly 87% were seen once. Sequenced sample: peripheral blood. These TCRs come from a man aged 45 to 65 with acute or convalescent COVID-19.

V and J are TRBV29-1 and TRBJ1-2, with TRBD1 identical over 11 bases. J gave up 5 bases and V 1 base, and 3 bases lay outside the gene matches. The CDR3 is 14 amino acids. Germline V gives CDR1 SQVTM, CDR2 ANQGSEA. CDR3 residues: CSVEVGDRGYGYTF. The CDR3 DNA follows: TGCAGCGTTGAAGTCGGGGACAGGGGGTATGGCTACACCTTC.

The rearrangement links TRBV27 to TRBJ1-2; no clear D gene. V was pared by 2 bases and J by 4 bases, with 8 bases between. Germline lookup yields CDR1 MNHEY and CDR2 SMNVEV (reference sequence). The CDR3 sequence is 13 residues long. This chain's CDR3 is CASSLAGSYGYTF. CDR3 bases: TGTGCCAGCAGTTTAGCCGGTAGCTATGGCTACACCTTC.

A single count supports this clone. This CDR3 is CAISGDREGGYTF. The CDR3 DNA reads TGTGCCATCAGTGGGGACAGGGAGGGTGGCTACACCTTC. The chain has TRBV10-3 and TRBJ1-2; 9 bases are shared with TRBD1. V gave up 4 bases and J gave up 7 bases; unmatched junction bases: 4. Germline V lookup: CDR1 ENHRY, CDR2 SYGVKD. This CDR3 is built from 13 residues.

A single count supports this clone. The CDR3 sequence is CASSPYRAGEKLFF. The CDR3 DNA is TGTGCCAGCAGCCCGTACAGGGCTGGTGAAAAACTGTTTTTT. This chain joins TRBV6-5 and TRBJ1-4; D possibly corresponds to TRBD1 (6 bases). Germline-derived CDR1 and CDR2 are MNHEY and SVGAGI. Trimming removed 6 bases from V and 7 bases from J, with 15 bases in between. The CDR3 loop spans 14 amino acids.

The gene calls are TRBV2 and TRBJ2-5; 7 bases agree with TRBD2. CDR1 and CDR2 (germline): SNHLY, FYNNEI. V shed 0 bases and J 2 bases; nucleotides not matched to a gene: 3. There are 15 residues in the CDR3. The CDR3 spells CASSEASGPQETQYF. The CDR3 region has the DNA TGTGCCAGCAGTGAAGCTAGCGGGCCACAAGAGACCCAGTACTTC. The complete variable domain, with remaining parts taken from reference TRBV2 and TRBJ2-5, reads EPEVTQTPSHQVTQMGQEVILRCVPISNHLYFYWYRQILGQKVEFLVSFYNNEISEKSEIFDDQFSVERPDGSNFTLKIRSTKLEDSAMYFCASSEASGPQETQYFGPGTRLLVL.